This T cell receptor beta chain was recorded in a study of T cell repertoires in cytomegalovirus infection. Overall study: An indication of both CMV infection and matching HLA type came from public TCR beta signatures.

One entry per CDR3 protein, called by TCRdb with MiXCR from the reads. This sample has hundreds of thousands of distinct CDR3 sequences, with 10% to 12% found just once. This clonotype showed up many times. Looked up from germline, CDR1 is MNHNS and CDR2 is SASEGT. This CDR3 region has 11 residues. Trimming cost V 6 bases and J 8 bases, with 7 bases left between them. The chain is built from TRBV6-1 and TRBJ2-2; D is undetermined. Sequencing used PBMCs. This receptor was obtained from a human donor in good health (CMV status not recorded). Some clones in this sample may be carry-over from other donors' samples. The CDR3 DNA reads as TGTGCCAGCAGATTTAAGGGGGAGCTGTTTTTT. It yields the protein CASRFKGELFF.